Listed here is a single TCR beta chain. Its antigen is not known. This sample is drawn from a study of beta chain features in type 1 diabetes. Study-wide results and limits: No resolution was reached here on whether HLA type influences TCRB rearrangement. Researchers reported that naive, central memory and Treg TCRB repertoires appeared more similar in patients than in healthy donors.

Trimming cost V 3 bases and J 4 bases, with 9 bases left between them. Germline CDR1 GTSNPN, CDR2 SVGIG (reference sequence). The CDR3 is 12 residues long. The isolated RNA, all of it, was reverse transcribed, so expressed TCRB transcripts were what got sequenced. Assay used: immunoSEQ multiplex PCR; TCRdb lists only in-frame clones, some missing. The sample records about 350,000 clones, 15% to 20% being singletons. This rearrangement joins TRBV30 to TRBJ2-5; D uncertain. The clonotype originates from a woman aged 18-29 years in good health. Material: naive CD4+ T cells from blood. CDR3 sequence reads: CAWRASVETQYF. The CDR3 region has the DNA TGTGCCTGGAGGGCTAGTGTAGAGACCCAGTACTTC. The complete variable domain, with remaining parts taken from reference TRBV30 and TRBJ2-5, reads SQTIHQWPATLVQPVGSPLSLECTVEGTSNPNLYWYRQAAGRGLQLLFYSVGIGQISSEVPQNLSASRPQDRQFILSSKKLLLSDSGFYLCAWRASVETQYFGPGTRLLVL.